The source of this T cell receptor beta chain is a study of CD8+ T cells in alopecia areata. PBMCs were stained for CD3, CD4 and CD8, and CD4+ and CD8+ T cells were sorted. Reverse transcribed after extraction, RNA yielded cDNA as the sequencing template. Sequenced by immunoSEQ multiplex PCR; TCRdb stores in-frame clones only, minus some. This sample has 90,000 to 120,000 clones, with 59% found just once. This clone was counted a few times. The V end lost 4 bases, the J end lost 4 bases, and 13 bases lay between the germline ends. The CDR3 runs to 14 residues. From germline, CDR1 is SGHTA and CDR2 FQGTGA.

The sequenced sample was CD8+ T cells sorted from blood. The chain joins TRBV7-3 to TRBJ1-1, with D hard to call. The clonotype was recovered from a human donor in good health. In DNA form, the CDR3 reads TGTGCCAGCAGCTCGCTGCTCCGCTCCACTGAAGCTTTCTTT. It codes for CASSSLLRSTEAFF. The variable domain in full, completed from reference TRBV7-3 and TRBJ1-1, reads GAGVSQTPSNKVTEKGKYVELRCDPISGHTALYWYRQSLGQGPEFLIYFQGTGAADDSGLPNDRFFAVRPEGSVSTLKIQRTERGDSAVYLCASSSLLRSTEAFFGQGTRLTVV.